This TCR beta chain derives from a study of Graves' ophthalmopathy and Graves' hyperthyroidism. Overall study context: The study drew peripheral blood at initial diagnosis, before any treatment.

Beta-chain TCR CDR3 regions were amplified from RNA transcripts. First-round RT-PCR relied on HTBI primers, and a second-round multiplex PCR came next. TCRdb called the multiplex PCR reads again in MiXCR, with one record for every CDR3 protein. The sample lists more than 550,000 distinct CDR3 sequences; 35% to 45% were seen once. V gave up 1 base and J gave up 4 bases, with 8 bases separating them. The CDR3 covers 13 residues. The V gene's germline CDR1 is GTSNPN and CDR2 SVGIG (reference sequence). Overall study findings and caveats: Forecasting of ophthalmopathy progression by the model achieved over 55% sensitivity and roughly 75% specificity. A model of 13 signatures distinguished ophthalmopathy from stable hyperthyroidism at around 90% sensitivity and roughly 80% specificity. Blood shared most expanded thyroid clonotypes above 0.001 frequency.

A remark on this clonotype: Its cognate antigen is unknown.

The TCR was taken from an adult man with Graves' ophthalmopathy. Material: peripheral blood. The chain combines TRBV30 with TRBJ1-5; D ambiguous. Here the CDR3 reads CAWSETENQPQHF. The CDR3 nucleotides read TGTGCCTGGAGTGAGACGGAAAATCAGCCCCAGCATTTT.